What follows are 6 T cell receptor beta chains derived from one specimen sequenced in a study of blood T cell repertoires in COVID-19 (TCRdb year 2020). The library was built by means of the immunoSEQ multiplex PCR assay. TCRdb stores this immuneACCESS table with in-frame sequences only. Part of the clones is absent; in the studies checked, under half of the shortfall reflects unresolved V genes, and no reason is known for the rest. For this sample there are hundreds of thousands of clones; 89% appear just once. About 9.5% of the sample is taken by the ten largest. Sequenced: PBMCs or T cells enriched from blood (not recorded which). These receptors were collected from a woman aged 40 to 55 who had recovered from COVID-19.

The chain couples TRBV7-9 to TRBJ2-5; possible D gene TRBD1, 5 bases. V lost 4 bases and J 5 bases, leaving 17 bases between the germline ends. This CDR3 has 15 residues. Germline assignment: CDR1 SEHNR and CDR2 FQNEAQ (reference sequence). Here the CDR3 DNA reads TGTGCCAGCAGCTCGATACAGGATCCCCTGGAGACCCAGTACTTC. Translated, it gives CASSSIQDPLETQYF.

CDR3 nucleotide sequence: TGTGCCAGCGAGGACAGGGAGAGCTCTGGAAACACCATATATTTT. Amino acid sequence: CASEDRESSGNTIYF. This rearrangement joins TRBV13 to TRBJ1-3; TRBD1 aligns across 8 bases. The trim removed 8 bases at V and 0 bases at J, leaving 6 bases unmatched. CDR3 length equals 15 residues. CDR1 PRHDT and CDR2 FYEKMQ come from the germline V gene (reference sequence).

The rearrangement links TRBV27 to TRBJ1-1, with 7 bases that match TRBD1. Unmatched junction bases numbered 1, after V lost 2 bases and J lost 1 base. The length of the CDR3 is 14 residues. Germline CDR1 and CDR2: MNHEY and SMNVEV (reference sequence). The CDR3 here is CASSLGTANTEAFF. As DNA, the CDR3 is TGTGCCAGCAGTTTAGGGACAGCGAACACTGAAGCTTTCTTT.

The rearrangement joins TRBV30 to TRBJ1-5; D is unclear. Per the germline V gene, CDR1 is GTSNPN and CDR2 is SVGIG (reference sequence). With 3 bases removed from V and 7 bases from J, the gap between germline ends came to 7 bases. The CDR3 loop spans 11 amino acids. The CDR3, as DNA: TGTGCCTGGAGCGTACAGCAGCCCCAGCATTTT. Its translation is CAWSVQQPQHF.

This clone showed up just once. V is TRBV4-1 and J is TRBJ2-1; 7 bases fit TRBD1. Unmatched junction bases numbered 0, after V lost 0 bases and J lost 1 base. Germline V gives CDR1 MGHRA, CDR2 YSYEKL. The CDR3 length is 15 residues. The DNA for the CDR3 is TGCGCCAGCAGCCAAGACAGGGGGTCCTACAATGAGCAGTTCTTC. Its translation is CASSQDRGSYNEQFF.

This clone was observed a handful of times. This chain uses TRBV28 with TRBJ2-7; 8 positions match TRBD1. Germline-derived CDR1 and CDR2 are MDHEN and SYDVKM. J was trimmed by 3 bases and V by 5 bases; bases with no gene match: 12. The CDR3 has 16 residues. CDR3 amino acids: CASSPQRTGLNYEQYF. CDR3 nucleotides: TGTGCCAGCAGTCCCCAACGGACAGGGCTAAACTACGAGCAGTACTTC.